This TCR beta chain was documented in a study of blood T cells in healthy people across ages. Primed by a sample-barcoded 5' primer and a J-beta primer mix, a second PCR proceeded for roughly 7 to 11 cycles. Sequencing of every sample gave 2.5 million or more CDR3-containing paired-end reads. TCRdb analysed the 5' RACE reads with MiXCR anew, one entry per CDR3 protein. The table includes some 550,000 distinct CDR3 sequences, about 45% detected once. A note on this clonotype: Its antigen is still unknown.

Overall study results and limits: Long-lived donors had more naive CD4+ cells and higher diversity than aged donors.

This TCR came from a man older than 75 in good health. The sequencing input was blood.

The CDR3 bases are TGTGCCAGCAGTTGGCAGACAGGGCAGGCTGAAGCTTTCTTT. Amino acid sequence: CASSWQTGQAEAFF. The V call is TRBV6-5, the J call TRBJ1-1, with 7 bases identical to TRBD1. The CDR3 runs 14 residues. CDR1 MNHEY and CDR2 SVGAGI come from the germline V gene. V lost 4 bases and J lost 6; bases outside the gene matches: 8.